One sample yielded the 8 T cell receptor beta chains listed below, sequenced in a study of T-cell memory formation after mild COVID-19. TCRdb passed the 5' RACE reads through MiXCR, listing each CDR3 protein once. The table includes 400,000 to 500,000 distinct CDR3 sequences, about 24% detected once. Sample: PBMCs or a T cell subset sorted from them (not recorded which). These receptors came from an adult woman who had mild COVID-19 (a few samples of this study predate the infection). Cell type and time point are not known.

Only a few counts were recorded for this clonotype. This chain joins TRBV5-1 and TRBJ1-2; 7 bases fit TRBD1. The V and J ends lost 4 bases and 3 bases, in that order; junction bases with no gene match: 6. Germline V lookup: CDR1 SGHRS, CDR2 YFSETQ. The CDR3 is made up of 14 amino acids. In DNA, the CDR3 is TGCGCCAGCAGCGAGGCAGGGGGACACTATGGCTACACCTTC. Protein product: CASSEAGGHYGYTF.

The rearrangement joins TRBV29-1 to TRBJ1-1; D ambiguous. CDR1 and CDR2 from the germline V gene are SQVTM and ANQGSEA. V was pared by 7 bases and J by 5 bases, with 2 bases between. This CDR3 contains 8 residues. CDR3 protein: CSATEAFF. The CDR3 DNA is TGCAGCGCTACTGAAGCTTTCTTT.

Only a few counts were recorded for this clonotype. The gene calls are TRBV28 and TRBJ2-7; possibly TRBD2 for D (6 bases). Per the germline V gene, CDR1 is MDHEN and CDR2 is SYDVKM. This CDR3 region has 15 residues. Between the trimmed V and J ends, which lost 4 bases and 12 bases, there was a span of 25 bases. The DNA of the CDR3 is TGTGCCAGCAGTTCCACCGGGAGTTTATTTTGGAGCGGGTACTTC. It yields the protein CASSSTGSLFWSGYF.

The CDR3 loop is CASSPSTSHGYTF. The CDR3 region has the DNA TGTGCCAGCAGCCCTTCGACCTCGCATGGCTACACCTTC. The rearrangement joins TRBV3-1 to TRBJ1-2; D is ambiguous. This CDR3 has 13 residues. Trimming cost V 4 bases and J 6 bases, with 12 bases left between them. Germline V lookup: CDR1 LGHDT, CDR2 YNNKEL (reference sequence).

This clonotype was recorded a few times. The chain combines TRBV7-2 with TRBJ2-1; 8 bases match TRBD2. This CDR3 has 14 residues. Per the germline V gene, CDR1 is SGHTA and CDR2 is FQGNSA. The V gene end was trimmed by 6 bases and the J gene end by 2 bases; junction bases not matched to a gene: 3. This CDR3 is CASRPGLAYNEQFF. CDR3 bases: TGTGCCAGCAGACCGGGACTAGCCTACAATGAGCAGTTCTTC.

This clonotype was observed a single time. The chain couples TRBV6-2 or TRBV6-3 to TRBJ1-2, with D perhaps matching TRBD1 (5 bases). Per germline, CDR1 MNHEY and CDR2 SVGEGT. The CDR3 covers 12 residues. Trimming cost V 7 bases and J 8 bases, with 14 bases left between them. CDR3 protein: CASNQGEGGYTF. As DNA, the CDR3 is TGTGCCAGCAACCAGGGAGAAGGAGGCTACACCTTC.

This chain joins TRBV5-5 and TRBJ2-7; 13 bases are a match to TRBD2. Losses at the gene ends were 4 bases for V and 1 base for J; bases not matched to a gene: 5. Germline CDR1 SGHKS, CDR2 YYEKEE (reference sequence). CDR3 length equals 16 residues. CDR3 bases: TGTGCCAGCAGCCCCCTGGGACTAGCGGGGTCCTACGAGCAGTACTTC. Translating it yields CASSPLGLAGSYEQYF.

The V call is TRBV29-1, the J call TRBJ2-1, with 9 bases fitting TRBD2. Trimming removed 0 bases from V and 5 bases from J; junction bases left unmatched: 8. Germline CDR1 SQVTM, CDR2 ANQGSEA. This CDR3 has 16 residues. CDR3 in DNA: TGCAGCGTTGAAGATCGGCGGGAGGGCCTCCACAATGAGCAGTTCTTC. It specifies CSVEDRREGLHNEQFF.